The rows below give T cell receptor beta chains drawn from one sample of a study of blood T cells in healthy people across ages. TCRdb re-called the 5' RACE reads through MiXCR, storing one row per CDR3 protein. Of some 1,500,000 distinct CDR3 sequences in the sample, roughly 43% are singletons; the top ten hold 4%. Sequencing was done on a sample of blood. All receptors come from a woman aged 18-35 years in good health. Each CDR3 is given with its conserved first and last residue. The D gene is left open where the match is weak. Rows give clone size only sometimes, using once, few, many, or a class for an expanded clone.

j_gene | abundance | v_gene | d_gene | CDR3nt | CDR3aa
TRBJ2-1 | NA | TRBV5-1 | TRBD2 | TGCGCCAGCAGACCCGGGACTAGCGCTTCCAATGAGCAGTTCTTC | CASRPGTSASNEQFF
TRBJ2-1 | NA | TRBV24-1 | TRBD2 | TGTGCCACCAGTGATTTAGGACTAGCGGGAGAAGGGAACGAGCAGTTCTTC | CATSDLGLAGEGNEQFF
TRBJ2-7 | NA | TRBV12-3/TRBV12-4 | TRBD1 | TGTGCCAGCAGTCCCCGGGACAGGTTCTACGAGCAGTACTTC | CASSPRDRFYEQYF
TRBJ2-1 | NA | TRBV15 | NA | TGTGCCACCAGCAGAGAAGCTAGGGGAGAGACCCAGTTCTTC | CATSREARGETQFF
TRBJ1-2 | NA | TRBV6-2/TRBV6-3 | NA | TGTGCCAGCAGTTACAGTGAGGAGGGCTACACCTTC | CASSYSEEGYTF
TRBJ1-1 | NA | TRBV20-1 | NA | TGCAGTGCTAGGGGACCGGGGTCGAACACTGAAGCTTTCTTT | CSARGPGSNTEAFF
TRBJ2-3 | NA | TRBV20-1 | NA | TGCAGTGCTAGAAGCTTTGGGGGATCGGGAGATACGCAGTATTTT | CSARSFGGSGDTQYF
TRBJ1-2 | many | TRBV27 | NA | TGTGCCAGCAGTTTATCTGGCGGAACTAACTATGGCTACACCTTC | CASSLSGGTNYGYTF
TRBJ1-4 | NA | TRBV4-2 | NA | TGTGCCAGCAGCCCTAGAGGGGGGGTTACTAATGAAAAACTGTTTTTT | CASSPRGGVTNEKLFF
TRBJ2-1 | few | TRBV29-1 | NA | TGCAGCGCGGAGCGGTATGGTGAGCAGTTCTTC | CSAERYGEQFF
TRBJ1-1 | NA | TRBV29-1 | NA | TGCAGCGTTGAATACAGCGGGGACACTGAAGCTTTCTTT | CSVEYSGDTEAFF
TRBJ2-2 | NA | TRBV30 | NA | TGTGCCTGGAGTCCCACGGGGGCCGGGGAGCTGTTTTTT | CAWSPTGAGELFF
TRBJ2-4 | NA | TRBV28 | NA | TGTGCCAGCAGGGGCCATGTTGGGGCCCCGAGTCTACGCAAAGTAAGAGCCAAAAACATTCAGTACTTC | CASRGHVGAPSLRKVRAKNIQYF
TRBJ2-3 | many | TRBV7-2 | NA | TGTGCCAGCAGCTTACTCCTAGATACGCAGTATTTT | CASSLLLDTQYF
TRBJ1-2 | NA | TRBV12-3/TRBV12-4 | NA | TGTGCCAGCAGAGCTGACACTGGTGGCTACACCTTC | CASRADTGGYTF
TRBJ2-1 | NA | TRBV5-1 | TRBD2 | TGCGCCAGCAGTTCCGGGACTAGTACTGAGCAGTTCTTC | CASSSGTSTEQFF
TRBJ1-2 | NA | TRBV6-1 | NA | TGTGCCAGCAGTGACTGGGGCCGCGGTTATGGCTACACCTTC | CASSDWGRGYGYTF
TRBJ2-7 | NA | TRBV29-1 | TRBD2 | TGCAGCGTGGGTAGCGGGAGTTGGTACGAGCAGTACTTC | CSVGSGSWYEQYF
TRBJ2-5 | few | TRBV7-3 | TRBD2 | TGTGCCAGCAGCTACTCTAGCGGGCCGGGAGAGACCCAGTACTTC | CASSYSSGPGETQYF
TRBJ2-7 | NA | TRBV13 | NA | TGTGCCAGCAGCTTCGGAGAAGGGGTCTACGAGCAGTACTTC | CASSFGEGVYEQYF
TRBJ2-2 | few | TRBV6-5 | NA | TGTGCCAGCAGTTACTCGAAGGTTGGGGGTGGGGAGCTGTTTTTT | CASSYSKVGGGELFF
TRBJ1-2 | NA | TRBV27 | TRBD1 | TGTGCCAGCAGTTCCTCCGGGACAGGGGGCGATGGCTACACCTTC | CASSSSGTGGDGYTF
TRBJ1-2 | few | TRBV4-1 | NA | TGCGCCAGCAGCCAAGGGCCGGGCCACGACTATGGCTACACCTTC | CASSQGPGHDYGYTF
TRBJ2-3 | NA | TRBV20-1 | TRBD2 | TGCAGTGCTAGAATCGGGACTAGCGGGGGGGCTAGCACAGATACGCAGTATTTT | CSARIGTSGGASTDTQYF
TRBJ1-5 | few | TRBV6-5 | NA | TGTGCCAGCAGTTACCTCGGGGGACGTCAGCCCCAGCATTTT | CASSYLGGRQPQHF
TRBJ2-5 | NA | TRBV11-2 | NA | TGTGCCAGCAGCTTTACTTTAGAGACCCAGTACTTC | CASSFTLETQYF
TRBJ2-1 | NA | TRBV18 | NA | TGTGCCAGCTCACCGGTACAGGACCCCTACAATGAGCAGTTCTTC | CASSPVQDPYNEQFF
TRBJ1-5 | NA | TRBV6-2/TRBV6-3 | NA | TGTGCCACAAGGAGGGATCAGCCCCAGCATTTT | CATRRDQPQHF
TRBJ2-3 | NA | TRBV28 | TRBD2 | TGTGCCACCCTTGGGCTGTCAAACCCAGCGGGAGTCTTGGATACGCAGTATTTT | CATLGLSNPAGVLDTQYF
TRBJ2-1 | NA | TRBV9 | TRBD2 | TGTGCCAGCAGCCACTACCGAGCGGGGGCGTACAATGAGCAGTTCTTC | CASSHYRAGAYNEQFF
TRBJ2-4 | once | TRBV12-3/TRBV12-4 | NA | TGTGCCAGCAGTTCTACAGGGTTTACGGAAATTCAGTACTTC | CASSSTGFTEIQYF
TRBJ1-2 | many | TRBV6-6 | TRBD1 | TGTGCCAGCAGTTCATCGGGACAGTGGAACTATGGCTACACCTTC | CASSSSGQWNYGYTF
TRBJ1-5 | NA | TRBV20-1 | NA | TGCAGTGCGATCCAGGTACAGCGAGATTATCAGCCCCAGCATTTT | CSAIQVQRDYQPQHF
TRBJ1-2 | NA | TRBV19 | NA | TGTGCCAGTAGTACGGCCCGGCGCACCCTAATTTATGGCTACACCTTC | CASSTARRTLIYGYTF
TRBJ2-3 | few | TRBV7-2 | NA | TGTGCCGGGAAATCCCGAGGCACAGATACGCAGTATTTT | CAGKSRGTDTQYF
TRBJ2-1 | NA | TRBV7-2 | NA | TGTGCCAGCAGCTTGTCGGTGGGGCTCAATGAGCAGTTCTTC | CASSLSVGLNEQFF
TRBJ1-1 | NA | TRBV7-9 | NA | TGTGCCAGCAGCCCGTCGGACAGACTGAACACTGAAGCTTTCTTT | CASSPSDRLNTEAFF
TRBJ2-7 | NA | TRBV7-9 | NA | TGTGCCAGCAATGACGGGGAAAACTACGAGCAGTACTTC | CASNDGENYEQYF
TRBJ2-1 | NA | TRBV27 | TRBD2 | TGTGCCAGCAGTTTCGGAGGGACTAGCGGGAGAAATGAGCAGTTCTTC | CASSFGGTSGRNEQFF
TRBJ2-1 | NA | TRBV28 | TRBD2 | TGTGCCAGCAGCCCCGGACTAGTTGAGCAGTTCTTC | CASSPGLVEQFF
TRBJ2-1 | NA | TRBV9 | TRBD2 | TGTGCCAGCAGCGTAGCCGGGACTAGCGGGGGGTTGGGCTACAATGAGCAGTTCTTC | CASSVAGTSGGLGYNEQFF
TRBJ2-1 | NA | TRBV29-1 | NA | TGCAGCGCTGGGTCCGGAGTGGTGTTTGAGCAGTTCTTC | CSAGSGVVFEQFF
TRBJ2-1 | NA | TRBV4-3 | TRBD1 | TGCGCCAGCAGCGCCAGACCAGGGACAGGGAATGAGCAGTTCTTC | CASSARPGTGNEQFF
TRBJ2-3 | NA | TRBV7-9 | TRBD2 | TGTGCCAGCAGCTTAGCCACCGGGGGGGGCACAGATACGCAGTATTTT | CASSLATGGGTDTQYF
TRBJ2-1 | few | TRBV4-1 | TRBD2 | TGCGCCAGCAGCCCAGGCCCTCAGCGGGGGACGAAGTTGAATGAGCAGTTCTTC | CASSPGPQRGTKLNEQFF
TRBJ1-1 | once | TRBV15 | TRBD1 | TGTGCCACCAGCAGAGATCGGACAGGGAGGACTGAAGCTTTCTTT | CATSRDRTGRTEAFF
TRBJ2-1 | NA | TRBV9 | TRBD2 | TGTGCCAGCAGACCCGGGACGCGCGCGGGGGGCAACAATGAGCAGTTCTTC | CASRPGTRAGGNNEQFF